The rows below give T cell receptor beta chains drawn from one sample of a study of T-cell reconstitution after alpha-beta-depleted transplantation in children. TCRdb reprocessed the PCR reads via MiXCR and lists one record per CDR3 protein. Of 25,000 to 30,000 distinct CDR3 sequences in the sample, roughly 6% were seen once. The material sequenced was PBMCs, mostly from graft donor cells, taken 180 days after TCRalphabeta/CD19-depleted stem cell transplant. Every receptor here comes from a male patient younger than 18 who had a stem cell transplant for acute myeloid leukemia, so the T cells may come from the graft donor. Both conserved end residues are part of each CDR3. Size values are once, few and many counts, or a class for expanded clones, and some rows have none.

>many|TRBV13|TRBJ2-1
CASSLGLAGIYNEQFF
>medium-sized|TRBV6-5|TRBJ2-3
CASKPPGERTDTQYF
>.|TRBV6-2/TRBV6-3|TRBJ2-7
CASRFSGTSYEQYF
>many|TRBV4-1|TRBJ1-5
CASRHRGQPQHF
>many|TRBV28|TRBJ1-5
CASSLTGAGRGGNQPQHF
>many|TRBV28|TRBJ1-2
CASSSDRGQALYGYTF
>many|TRBV19|TRBJ1-5
CASSPRGTGGQPQHF
>many|TRBV7-2|TRBJ2-5
CASSSKTSLETQYF
>many|TRBV5-6|TRBJ2-7
CASSLLGQQAYEQYF
>many|TRBV19|TRBJ2-7
CASSNTVGLPYEQYF
>many|TRBV7-8|TRBJ2-1
CASSLLDRSNEQFF
>many|TRBV19|TRBJ2-2
CASSTGAPAGELFF
>many|TRBV20-1|TRBJ1-4
CSARAGTREKLFF
>many|TRBV20-1|TRBJ2-7
CSARLLAGPYEQYF
>medium-sized|TRBV29-1|TRBJ2-5
CSVVRGPDETQYF
>many|TRBV7-3|TRBJ2-3
CASSLMGGSQDTQYF
>many|TRBV11-2|TRBJ2-5
CASASGFIWARKQETQYF
>many|TRBV6-2/TRBV6-3|TRBJ1-1
CASSKGPTEAFF
>.|TRBV7-9|TRBJ2-7
CASSQGFLYEQYF
>.|TRBV21-1|TRBJ2-7
CASSKGWVRGQGTSYEQYF
>many|TRBV18|TRBJ1-1
CASSLVLTDTEAFF
>many|TRBV18|TRBJ2-7
CASSPYSSYEQYF
>many|TRBV5-1|TRBJ2-3
CASSPLAGRSDTQYF
>.|TRBV5-6|TRBJ2-1
CASSPGLNEQFF
>many|TRBV28|TRBJ1-5
CASSPPGQSRLTQHF
>many|TRBV6-2/TRBV6-3|TRBJ1-2
CASSYSMGRGKVSRAHGYTF
>many|TRBV3-1|TRBJ1-5
CASSQGVDQPQHF
>many|TRBV7-9|TRBJ2-7
CASSTDTVGGSYEQYF
>many|TRBV7-9|TRBJ2-3
CASTSGSDTQYF
>many|TRBV3-1|TRBJ2-7
CASSQSGTTYEQYF
>.|TRBV20-1|TRBJ1-6
CSARDQGPQNSPLHF
>many|TRBV9|TRBJ2-5
CASGREETQYF
>many|TRBV12-3/TRBV12-4|TRBJ1-2
CASSFYGSYGYTF
>few|TRBV15|TRBJ2-2
CATSRGSANTGELFF
>many|TRBV20-1|TRBJ2-1
CSAPGLAGGGYNEQFF
>many|TRBV5-1|TRBJ2-5
CASSPLAGVRETQYF
>.|TRBV10-3|TRBJ2-1
CAISDPGTSGTYGKGFF
>many|TRBV7-8|TRBJ2-7
CASSPRTGGPYEQYF
>few|TRBV30|TRBJ2-5
CAWSTQLAGLQETQYF
>many|TRBV7-6|TRBJ2-2
CASSLAQGAGELFF
>many|TRBV18|TRBJ2-3
CASWPALDSASTDTQYF
>many|TRBV5-1|TRBJ2-2
CASSLGSTGLANTGELFF
>many|TRBV24-1|TRBJ2-3
CATSDPNRGRRDTQYF
>many|TRBV29-1|TRBJ2-2
CSVGLAGGVGGELFF
>many|TRBV9|TRBJ2-1
CASSEGLAAPYNEQFF
>many|TRBV19|TRBJ1-4
CASRTATNEKLFF
>many|TRBV20-1|TRBJ2-5
CSATDRETQYF
>many|TRBV5-1|TRBJ1-1
CASSRIQGMTTEAFF
>many|TRBV5-6|TRBJ2-3
CASSWGAGSTDTQYF
>many|TRBV15|TRBJ2-3
CATSRGDRGTDTQYF
>medium-sized|TRBV7-2|TRBJ1-1
CASSGTRQDTEAFF